A selection of T cell receptor beta chains follows, all from one sample in a study of Graves' ophthalmopathy and Graves' hyperthyroidism. TCRdb re-derived calls from the multiplex PCR reads in MiXCR, one entry per CDR3 protein. The sample yields some 360,000 distinct CDR3 sequences, about 15% seen once. The material sequenced was peripheral blood. The receptors were sampled from an adult woman with stable Graves' hyperthyroidism. Each CDR3 is given with its conserved first and last residue. A D gene is named only where the DNA matches it firmly. Only part of the rows carry a size: once, few, many, or a class if the clone is expanded.

clone_size	v_call	d_call	j_call	cdr3_aa	cdr3_nt
many	TRBV6-5	.	TRBJ1-5	CASSYSPWQPQHF	TGTGCCAGCAGTTACTCTCCCTGGCAGCCCCAGCATTTT
many	TRBV29-1	TRBD1	TRBJ1-1	CSVRPGTGKNTEAFF	TGCAGCGTTCGTCCCGGGACAGGGAAGAACACTGAAGCTTTCTTT
many	TRBV20-1	.	TRBJ2-2	CSASVPNTGELFF	TGCAGTGCTAGTGTACCGAACACCGGGGAGCTGTTTTTT
once	TRBV12-3/TRBV12-4	TRBD2	TRBJ2-5	CASSTGTSGRAGETQYF	TGTGCCAGCAGCACAGGGACTAGCGGGAGGGCCGGAGAGACCCAGTACTTC
many	TRBV12-5	.	TRBJ2-2	CASGLWVGTANTGELFF	TGTGCTAGTGGTTTGTGGGTTGGGACGGCGAACACCGGGGAGCTGTTTTTT
many	TRBV7-8	TRBD2	TRBJ2-5	CASSPREASGRATETQYF	TGTGCCAGCAGCCCGCGAGAGGCCAGCGGGAGGGCCACGGAGACCCAGTACTTC
many	TRBV6-5	TRBD1	TRBJ1-3	CASRGTGGYGNTIYF	TGTGCCAGCAGGGGGACAGGGGGATATGGAAACACCATATATTTT
many	TRBV7-2	.	TRBJ2-5	CASSLGGTSETQYF	TGTGCCAGCAGCTTAGGTGGGACATCAGAGACCCAGTACTTC
.	TRBV6-1	.	TRBJ1-1	CASGVSGLMNTEAFF	TGTGCCAGCGGGGTTTCTGGCCTTATGAACACTGAAGCTTTCTTT
.	TRBV6-2/TRBV6-3	TRBD1	TRBJ1-2	CASSTLRDRDGYTF	TGTGCCAGCAGTACCCTCCGGGACAGGGATGGCTACACCTTC
many	TRBV6-1	.	TRBJ1-5	CAHGPGLQPQHF	TGTGCCCACGGCCCCGGACTCCAGCCCCAGCATTTT
.	TRBV20-1	TRBD1	TRBJ1-1	CSARYTGGPLNTEAFF	TGCAGTGCTAGATACACAGGGGGGCCATTGAACACTGAAGCTTTCTTT
many	TRBV28	.	TRBJ2-7	CASSVKGNSDEQYF	TGTGCCAGCAGCGTAAAGGGAAACTCAGACGAGCAGTACTTC
.	TRBV6-2/TRBV6-3	.	TRBJ1-2	CASTTGTRSYGYTF	TGTGCCAGCACAACGGGGACGAGGTCCTATGGCTACACCTTC
many	TRBV12-3/TRBV12-4	TRBD1	TRBJ2-2	CASSFLPQGVTGELFF	TGTGCCAGCAGTTTTCTGCCCCAGGGGGTCACCGGGGAGCTGTTTTTT
many	TRBV28	.	TRBJ2-7	CASTYGGGRGIYEQYF	TGTGCCAGCACCTACGGAGGGGGACGGGGAATCTACGAGCAGTACTTC
many	TRBV12-3/TRBV12-4	TRBD2	TRBJ2-5	CASSATSGRETQYF	TGTGCCAGCAGTGCGACTAGCGGGAGAGAGACCCAGTACTTC
.	TRBV7-2	TRBD2	TRBJ2-5	CASSGPAGEETQYF	TGTGCCAGCAGCGGCCCAGCGGGAGAAGAGACCCAGTACTTC
many	TRBV14	.	TRBJ1-1	CASSQKVVGEAFF	TGTGCCAGCAGCCAAAAGGTTGTGGGTGAAGCTTTCTTT
many	TRBV10-1	.	TRBJ1-1	CASSEAGEGTEAFF	TGCGCCAGCAGTGAGGCAGGGGAGGGCACTGAAGCTTTCTTT
many	TRBV2	.	TRBJ1-5	CASSREQSFNQPQHF	TGTGCCAGCAGTAGGGAACAGAGCTTCAATCAGCCCCAGCATTTT
many	TRBV12-3/TRBV12-4	.	TRBJ2-2	CASRAPWAGGTGELFF	TGTGCCAGCAGGGCACCTTGGGCAGGGGGGACCGGGGAGCTGTTTTTT
many	TRBV12-5	.	TRBJ2-7	CASGLYDEQYF	TGTGCTAGTGGTTTATACGATGAGCAGTACTTC
few	TRBV29-1	.	TRBJ1-2	CSVPPLYGYTF	TGCAGCGTTCCCCCACTCTATGGCTACACCTTC
many	TRBV15	.	TRBJ2-1	CATSQWSGTNNEQFF	TGTGCCACCAGCCAGTGGTCCGGGACAAACAATGAGCAGTTCTTC
few	TRBV30	.	TRBJ2-7	CAWYKAGIVNEQYF	TGTGCCTGGTACAAGGCAGGGATCGTAAACGAGCAGTACTTC
many	TRBV24-1	TRBD1	TRBJ2-7	CATSARGSHEQYF	TGTGCCACCAGTGCCAGGGGGTCCCACGAGCAGTACTTC
many	TRBV7-9	.	TRBJ2-5	CASSLVGGPLQETQYF	TGTGCCAGCAGCTTAGTCGGAGGACCCCTCCAAGAGACCCAGTACTTC
many	TRBV27	TRBD2	TRBJ2-7	CASRAGGVLEQYF	TGTGCCAGCAGAGCGGGAGGGGTCTTGGAGCAGTACTTC
many	TRBV27	TRBD1	TRBJ1-1	CASSAPGQGATEAFF	TGTGCCAGCAGTGCCCCAGGACAGGGGGCCACTGAAGCTTTCTTT
many	TRBV10-3	.	TRBJ1-5	CAISELQGVQPQHF	TGTGCCATCAGTGAATTACAGGGCGTTCAGCCCCAGCATTTT
.	TRBV6-4	TRBD1	TRBJ2-5	CASSYSNTGGMETQYF	TGTGCCAGCAGTTACTCGAACACAGGGGGCATGGAGACCCAGTACTTC
many	TRBV28	.	TRBJ1-1	CASSLGPWGNTEAFF	TGTGCCAGCAGTTTAGGGCCGTGGGGAAACACTGAAGCTTTCTTT
many	TRBV5-1	.	TRBJ1-1	CASSLIEVNTEAFF	TGCGCCAGCAGCTTGATAGAGGTGAACACTGAAGCTTTCTTT
few	TRBV12-3/TRBV12-4	.	TRBJ1-6	CASKGRGPNSPLHF	TGTGCCAGCAAAGGGAGAGGACCTAATTCACCCCTCCACTTT
many	TRBV6-1	TRBD1	TRBJ1-6	CASSENQGGYSPLHF	TGTGCCAGCAGTGAAAACCAGGGGGGCTACTCACCCCTCCACTTT
many	TRBV5-1	.	TRBJ2-7	CASSQSGRTYEQYF	TGCGCCAGCAGCCAATCGGGACGGACATACGAGCAGTACTTC
many	TRBV18	TRBD1	TRBJ2-5	CASSPPGQGGETQYF	TGTGCCAGCTCACCACCGGGACAGGGGGGTGAGACCCAGTACTTC
few	TRBV7-8	.	TRBJ2-5	CASSTRETQYF	TGTGCCAGCAGCACTAGGGAGACCCAGTACTTC
.	TRBV12-3/TRBV12-4	.	TRBJ1-5	CASSLGAASYSNQPQHF	TGTGCCAGCAGTTTAGGGGCAGCATCTTATAGCAATCAGCCCCAGCATTTT
many	TRBV27	.	TRBJ2-5	CASRKLTAPYQETQYF	TGTGCCAGCAGGAAGCTGACAGCACCGTACCAAGAGACCCAGTACTTC
many	TRBV12-3/TRBV12-4	.	TRBJ2-5	CASSFGTPDGGTQYF	TGTGCCAGCAGTTTTGGCACACCTGACGGGGGGACCCAGTACTTC
.	TRBV20-1	TRBD1	TRBJ1-5	CSARDGQGYSNQPQHF	TGCAGTGCTAGAGATGGACAGGGATATAGCAATCAGCCCCAGCATTTT
many	TRBV7-3	.	TRBJ1-6	CASSSTDRSPLHF	TGTGCCAGCAGCTCTACGGACCGATCACCCCTCCACTTT
.	TRBV6-2/TRBV6-3	TRBD1	TRBJ1-2	CASRQGANYGYTF	TGTGCCAGCAGGCAGGGGGCAAACTATGGCTACACCTTC
.	TRBV12-3/TRBV12-4	.	TRBJ1-5	CASSLWVSGRAHYSNQPQHF	TGTGCCAGCAGTTTGTGGGTGTCGGGCAGGGCTCACTATAGCAATCAGCCCCAGCATTTT
few	TRBV4-1	.	TRBJ1-5	CASSQPSNQPQHF	TGCGCCAGCAGCCAACCGTCCAATCAGCCCCAGCATTTT
many	TRBV14	.	TRBJ2-6	CASSQGNVLTF	TGTGCCAGCAGCCAAGGGAACGTCCTGACTTTC
many	TRBV2	TRBD2	TRBJ2-7	CASTIAGLGAYEQYF	TGTGCCAGCACGATAGCGGGACTGGGGGCCTACGAGCAGTACTTC
many	TRBV20-1	TRBD1	TRBJ2-5	CSATRDRGETQYF	TGCAGTGCCACCCGGGACAGGGGGGAGACCCAGTACTTC
.	TRBV19	.	TRBJ2-5	CASSIAGVAKETQYF	TGTGCCAGTAGTATAGCCGGGGTGGCGAAAGAGACCCAGTACTTC
few	TRBV28	TRBD1	TRBJ2-7	CASSHQMTGAYEQYF	TGTGCCAGCAGTCATCAGATGACAGGGGCCTACGAGCAGTACTTC